Listed here are 17 T cell receptor beta chains from one sample, sequenced in a study of OX40 agonist ivuxolimab in advanced cancers. The table came from immunoSEQ multiplex PCR; TCRdb's copy has only in-frame clones and leaves some out. Among 70,000 to 100,000 clones listed, 70% to 90% were seen once. Sequenced material: CD4+ or CD8+ T cells sorted from blood, taken in a trial of the OX40 agonist ivuxolimab. The receptors stem from an adult with an advanced solid tumor such as melanoma, head and neck, liver or kidney cancer.

This chain joins TRBV25-1 and TRBJ2-1; 16 bases map to TRBD2. V trimming: 7 bases; J trimming: 9 bases; junction bases outside the gene matches: 9. The CDR3 totals 16 residues. Germline V gene data show CDR1 as MGHDK and CDR2 as SYGVNS. CDR3 in DNA: TGTGCCAGCACCACGGGACTAGCGGGAGGGAGCGTTGAGCAGTTCTTC. This translates into CASTTGLAGGSVEQFF.

V and J are TRBV6-1 and TRBJ1-5; weak D call: TRBD1 (6 bases). Germline-derived CDR1 and CDR2 are MNHNS and SASEGT. The CDR3 sequence is 14 residues long. V lost 5 bases and J lost 0, with 8 bases in between. In nucleotides, the CDR3 is TGTGCCAGCAGTTCAGGGGTTAGCAATCAGCCCCAGCATTTT. Its translation is CASSSGVSNQPQHF.

The chain links TRBV10-1 to TRBJ2-1; 9 nucleotides line up with TRBD2. CDR3 size: 18 residues. The germline gives CDR1 WNHNN, CDR2 SYGVQD (reference sequence). Unmatched junction bases numbered 11, after V lost 0 bases and J lost 5 bases. CDR3: CASSESGVAGAIDNEQFF. CDR3 DNA: TGCGCCAGCAGTGAGTCGGGGGTAGCGGGAGCGATCGACAATGAGCAGTTCTTC.

This rearrangement joins TRBV9 to TRBJ2-3; 7 bases map to TRBD2. From germline, CDR1 is SGDLS and CDR2 YYNGEE. The V and J ends lost 4 bases and 2 bases, in that order; junction bases with no gene match: 4. This CDR3 is 14 amino acids long. The CDR3 coding sequence is TGTGCCAGCAGCCCCCGGGACTACACAGATACGCAGTATTTT. This codes for CASSPRDYTDTQYF.

The chain combines TRBV18 with TRBJ2-3, with D hard to call. This CDR3 region has 16 residues. Germline V gene sequence: CDR1 KGHSH, CDR2 LQKENI. V was pared by 0 bases and J by 2 bases, with 12 bases between. In DNA, the CDR3 is TGTGCCAGCTCACCACCGACATGGAAGATCACAGATACGCAGTATTTT. Its protein is CASSPPTWKITDTQYF.

This chain connects TRBV11-2 to TRBJ1-2; no reliable D call. Germline values: CDR1 SGHAT, CDR2 FQNNGV. V lost 0 bases to trimming and J lost 4 bases, with 6 bases between them. The CDR3 spans 13 residues. The CDR3 DNA reads as TGTGCCAGCAGCTTAGAAGGATCCTATGGCTACACCTTC. Protein product: CASSLEGSYGYTF.

The rearrangement uses TRBV7-6 and TRBJ2-7; 11 bases agree with TRBD2. There are 18 residues in the CDR3. Germline values: CDR1 SGHVS, CDR2 FNYEAQ. The ends lost 5 bases at V and 2 bases at J; junction bases unmatched: 14. This CDR3 is CASSPQSLAGGPAYEQYF. The CDR3 DNA reads TGTGCCAGCAGCCCCCAGTCGCTAGCGGGAGGCCCAGCCTACGAGCAGTACTTC.

The rearrangement uses TRBV20-1 and TRBJ2-5; no reliable D call. Germline CDR1 and CDR2: DFQATT and SNEGSKA (reference sequence). The CDR3 length is 10 residues. V gave up 6 bases and J gave up 2 bases, with 4 bases separating them. CDR3: CSAIQETQYF. Here the CDR3 DNA reads TGCAGTGCAATACAAGAGACCCAGTACTTC.

The CDR3 DNA sequence: TGTGCCAGCAGTGTCCGGAATGCCGAGACCCAGTACTTC. Translated: CASSVRNAETQYF. The gene calls are TRBV2 and TRBJ2-5; D is unresolved. Germline V CDR1 and CDR2: SNHLY, FYNNEI. V lost 4 bases and J 5 bases, leaving 11 bases between the germline ends. There are 13 residues in the CDR3.

V and J are TRBV19 and TRBJ1-3, with D tentatively TRBD1 (6 bases). The CDR3 is 15 amino acids. Germline V gives CDR1 LNHDA, CDR2 SQIVND (reference sequence). With 5 bases removed from V and 0 bases from J, the gap between germline ends came to 11 bases. The CDR3 loop is CASSVGHLSGNTIYF. CDR3 DNA sequence: TGTGCCAGTAGTGTGGGACACCTCTCTGGAAACACCATATATTTT.

This chain connects TRBV5-1 to TRBJ1-5; D gene ambiguous. The CDR3 loop spans 13 amino acids. The V and J ends lost 3 bases and 7 bases respectively, with 11 bases between them. Germline-derived CDR1 and CDR2 are SGHRS and YFSETQ. Here the CDR3 reads CASSSPPGQPQHF. The CDR3, as DNA: TGCGCCAGCAGCTCCCCCCCCGGCCAGCCCCAGCATTTT.

The V and J genes are TRBV19 and TRBJ2-1; 13 bases are shared with TRBD2. Germline CDR1 and CDR2: LNHDA and SQIVND (reference sequence). V shed 7 bases and J 0 bases; nucleotides not matched to a gene: 3. The CDR3 has 16 amino acids. The CDR3 reads CASTRTSGSSYNEQFF. The CDR3 coding sequence is TGTGCCAGTACCCGGACTAGCGGGAGCTCCTACAATGAGCAGTTCTTC.

The chain links TRBV15 to TRBJ2-3, with TRBD2 as a possible D gene (6 bases). Trimming pared 3 bases from V and 3 bases from J, leaving 13 bases between. Germline CDR1 and CDR2: LNHNV and YYDKDF (reference sequence). This CDR3 is built from 15 residues. CDR3 bases: TGTGCCACCAGCAGTCGGACGGGAGCAACAGATACGCAGTATTTT. Its protein product is CATSSRTGATDTQYF.

The V and J genes are TRBV27 and TRBJ2-7; 7 bases align to TRBD2. Germline CDR1 reads MNHEY; CDR2 reads SMNVEV (reference sequence). J was trimmed by 1 base and V by 2 bases; bases with no gene match: 2. The CDR3 length is 14 residues. The CDR3 bases are TGTGCCAGCAGTTTAGCGGGAGTATCCTACGAGCAGTACTTC. Protein: CASSLAGVSYEQYF.

This clone was detected a few times. The chain employs TRBV9 and TRBJ2-1, with a tentative D call TRBD2 (6 bases). This CDR3 has 19 residues. The V gene's germline CDR1 is SGDLS and CDR2 YYNGEE. The V and J ends lost 2 bases and 0 bases respectively, with 21 bases between them. CDR3 bases: TGTGCCAGCAGCGTGCGGGAAGTGAGCGCTTTTAGCTCCTACAATGAGCAGTTCTTC. As protein: CASSVREVSAFSSYNEQFF.

The chain uses TRBV30 and TRBJ2-5, with D possibly TRBD2 on 5 matching bases. CDR1 and CDR2 (germline): GTSNPN, SVGIG (reference sequence). The CDR3 runs to 13 residues. The ends were cut back, 1 base at V and 5 bases at J, with 11 bases in the middle. The CDR3 protein is CAWSGRGAETQYF. The CDR3 DNA reads as TGTGCCTGGAGTGGCCGGGGTGCGGAGACCCAGTACTTC. The variable domain in full, completed from reference TRBV30 and TRBJ2-5, reads SQTIHQWPATLVQPVGSPLSLECTVEGTSNPNLYWYRQAAGRGLQLLFYSVGIGQISSEVPQNLSASRPQDRQFILSSKKLLLSDSGFYLCAWSGRGAETQYFGPGTRLLVL.

This chain links TRBV6-1 with TRBJ1-5, with a tentative D call TRBD1 (5 bases). V was shortened by 7 bases and J by 3 bases, with 10 bases between the two germline ends. Germline assignment: CDR1 MNHNS and CDR2 SASEGT. This CDR3 contains 13 residues. The CDR3 DNA reads as TGTGCCAGCATAGGGGCTGACAATCAGCCCCAGCATTTT. Translation: CASIGADNQPQHF.